One sample yielded the 25 T cell receptor beta chains listed below, sequenced in a study of T cell repertoires in cytomegalovirus infection. From the reads, TCRdb called clonotypes with MiXCR, one entry per CDR3 protein. The profile covers around 740,000 distinct CDR3 sequences, with under 40% appearing a single time and 2.8% taken by the ten largest. Source material: PBMCs. These receptors were taken from a human donor in good health (CMV status not recorded). Some clones in this sample may be carry-over from other donors' samples.

This clonotype was detected a few times. The chain links TRBV15 to TRBJ1-1; D might be TRBD1 (6 bases). Germline V gene sequence: CDR1 LNHNV, CDR2 YYDKDF (reference sequence). V lost 0 bases to trimming and J lost 5 bases, with 13 bases between them. The CDR3 contains 15 residues. This CDR3 reads CATSRDVRGRTEAFF. The DNA of the CDR3 is TGTGCCACCAGCAGAGATGTCAGGGGTAGAACTGAAGCTTTCTTT. The whole variable domain, filled in from reference TRBV15 and TRBJ1-1, reads DAMVIQNPRYQVTQFGKPVTLSCSQTLNHNVMYWYQQKSSQAPKLLFHYYDKDFNNEADTPDNFQSRRPNTSFCFLDIRSPGLGDTAMYLCATSRDVRGRTEAFFGQGTRLTVV.

This clonotype has at least ten counts. The chain links TRBV3-1 to TRBJ2-1; D is possibly TRBD1 or TRBD2 (5 bases each). The CDR3 loop spans 14 amino acids. Germline CDR1 reads LGHDT; CDR2 reads YNNKEL (reference sequence). Trimming pared 1 base from V and 10 bases from J, leaving 14 bases between. The CDR3 spells CASSQVRGSGEQFF. The CDR3 bases are TGTGCCAGCAGCCAAGTTCGGGGCTCCGGGGAGCAGTTCTTC.

This clonotype was picked up many times. The gene calls are TRBV28 and TRBJ2-2; tentatively, D is TRBD1 or TRBD2 (5 bases each). Trimming removed 5 bases from V and 3 bases from J, with 16 bases in between. CDR3 length: 16 amino acids. The germline V gene has CDR1 MDHEN and CDR2 SYDVKM. The CDR3 loop reads CASSNPRGADTGELFF. In nucleotides, the CDR3 is TGTGCCAGCAGTAACCCTCGAGGGGCAGACACCGGGGAGCTGTTTTTT. Full variable domain (missing parts from reference TRBV28 and TRBJ2-2): DVKVTQSSRYLVKRTGEKVFLECVQDMDHENMFWYRQDPGLGLRLIYFSYDVKMKEKGDIPEGYSVSREKKERFSLILESASTNQTSMYLCASSNPRGADTGELFFGEGSRLTVL.

The chain uses TRBV5-6 and TRBJ2-3, with TRBD2 identical over 11 bases. The V and J ends lost 4 bases and 11 bases, in that order; junction bases with no gene match: 3. The CDR3 contains 12 residues. Germline V gene sequence: CDR1 SGHDT, CDR2 YYEEEE. The CDR3 DNA reads as TGTGCCAGCAGCGGTAGCGGGGGGGGGCAGTATTTT. Protein sequence: CASSGSGGGQYF.

This clonotype came up many times. The V gene is TRBV28, the J gene TRBJ2-1; possibly TRBD2 for D (5 bases). The CDR3 contains 11 residues. From germline, CDR1 is MDHEN and CDR2 SYDVKM. V was pared by 11 bases and J by 4 bases, with 9 bases between. CDR3 nucleotides: TGTGCCGGGTCGGGGTACAATGAGCAGTTCTTC. It yields the protein CAGSGYNEQFF.

V and J are TRBV19 and TRBJ2-7, with D perhaps given as TRBD1 or TRBD2 (5 bases each). CDR1 and CDR2 from the germline V gene are LNHDA and SQIVND (reference sequence). This CDR3 region has 14 residues. V lost 4 bases to trimming and J lost 5 bases, with 15 bases between them. CDR3 coding DNA: TGTGCCAGTAGTAGAGAGGGGTCGTTCGACGAGCAGTACTTC. This encodes CASSREGSFDEQYF.

This chain uses TRBV5-1 with TRBJ1-1; TRBD1 matches 11 bases. V dropped 4 bases and J dropped 1; count of bases not matched to a gene: 6. Germline V gives CDR1 SGHRS, CDR2 YFSETQ. This CDR3 comprises 16 residues. This CDR3 reads CASSGGQGDWNTEAFF. CDR3 nucleotide sequence: TGCGCCAGCAGCGGGGGACAGGGGGATTGGAACACTGAAGCTTTCTTT. Variable domain in full (rest from reference TRBV5-1 and TRBJ1-1): KAGVTQTPRYLIKTRGQQVTLSCSPISGHRSVSWYQQTPGQGLQFLFEYFSETQRNKGNFPGRFSGRQFSNSRSEMNVSTLELGDSALYLCASSGGQGDWNTEAFFGQGTRLTVV.

A few counts support this clonotype. J is TRBJ2-7 and V is TRBV7-9; possibly TRBD2 for D (5 bases). The CDR3 has 10 residues. Germline V gene sequence: CDR1 SEHNR, CDR2 FQNEAQ (reference sequence). Trimming removed 8 bases at V and 6 bases at J, with 8 bases between. CDR3 residues: CASEGGEQYF. For the CDR3, the DNA is TGTGCCAGCGAGGGTGGCGAGCAGTACTTC.

This clonotype has a count of ten or more. The chain couples TRBV6-1 to TRBJ2-3; 8 bases align to TRBD1. CDR3 length: 14 residues. V was pared by 2 bases and J by 4 bases, with 2 bases of the junction left unmatched. Germline V gene data show CDR1 as MNHNS and CDR2 as SASEGT. The CDR3 region is CASSESRGPDTQYF. The DNA for the CDR3 is TGTGCCAGCAGTGAATCCAGGGGGCCAGATACGCAGTATTTT.

The chain employs TRBV10-1 and TRBJ2-3, with a possible D match to TRBD2 (6 bases). This CDR3 region has 12 residues. Germline assignment: CDR1 WNHNN and CDR2 SYGVQD (reference sequence). The V end was cut by 2 bases, the J end by 9 bases, with 9 bases between. The CDR3, as DNA: TGCGCCAGCAGTGAGGGGGGGAGGACGCAGTATTTT. It codes for CASSEGGRTQYF.

This clonotype has a handful of counts. V gene TRBV20-1 combines with J gene TRBJ1-6, with 9 positions matching TRBD1. Unmatched junction bases numbered 8, after V lost 5 bases and J lost 9 bases. CDR1 is DFQATT and CDR2 is SNEGSKA in the germline V gene (reference sequence). The CDR3 is 14 residues long. The CDR3 sequence is CSAPPGQGTSPLHF. In nucleotides, the CDR3 is TGCAGTGCTCCCCCGGGACAGGGCACTTCACCCCTCCACTTT.

The chain recombines TRBV20-1 with TRBJ2-5; a possible D gene is TRBD1 (6 bases). CDR1 and CDR2 (germline): DFQATT, SNEGSKA (reference sequence). Trimming stripped 2 bases from V and 6 bases from J, with 13 bases between. CDR3 length equals 13 residues. DNA of the CDR3: TGCAGTGCTAGAACTAGGGGGAGAAAGACCCAGTACTTC. Amino acid sequence: CSARTRGRKTQYF.

J is TRBJ2-3 and V is TRBV28; possibly TRBD2 for D (6 bases). Trimming stripped 1 base from V and 2 bases from J, with 10 bases between. This CDR3 has 15 amino acids. Germline V CDR1 and CDR2: MDHEN, SYDVKM. CDR3 amino acids: CASSLYGGTTDTQYF. The CDR3 region has the DNA TGTGCCAGCAGTTTATATGGGGGGACCACAGATACGCAGTATTTT.

The chain is built from TRBV5-1 and TRBJ2-3, with 13 bases lining up with TRBD2. CDR1 and CDR2 (germline): SGHRS, YFSETQ. The CDR3 covers 16 residues. Trimming took 5 bases from V and 2 from J; bases not matched to a gene: 5. The DNA of the CDR3 is TGCGCCAGCAGTCAGGGACTAGCGGGATTCACAGATACGCAGTATTTT. It translates to CASSQGLAGFTDTQYF.

The rearrangement links TRBV6-4 to TRBJ2-1; weak D call: TRBD1 (5 bases). Germline values: CDR1 MRHNA, CDR2 SNTAGT. The CDR3 consists of 14 residues. The ends were cut back, 2 bases at V and 6 bases at J, with 11 bases in the middle. The CDR3 region has the DNA TGTGCCAGCAGTGACAGGGGAAACCTCAATGAGCAGTTCTTC. The encoded protein is CASSDRGNLNEQFF.

V usage is TRBV5-6 and J usage is TRBJ1-2; 9 positions agree with TRBD1. After removal of 0 bases from V and 5 bases from J, the junction contained 5 bases not matched to a gene. This CDR3 has 15 amino acids. The germline V gene has CDR1 SGHDT and CDR2 YYEEEE. This CDR3 reads CASSLGRDRAYGYTF. The CDR3 DNA is TGTGCCAGCAGCTTGGGGCGGGACAGGGCTTATGGCTACACCTTC.

The CDR3 loop is CASSFTTGVWNEQFF. CDR3 DNA: TGTGCCAGCAGTTTTACCACGGGAGTTTGGAATGAGCAGTTCTTC. The rearrangement joins TRBV7-2 to TRBJ2-1, with a tentative D call TRBD2 (6 bases). Germline V lookup: CDR1 SGHTA, CDR2 FQGNSA. The CDR3 is 15 amino acids. Deletions cut 6 bases from V and 7 bases from J, with 19 bases between.

V usage is TRBV4-1 and J usage is TRBJ2-1, with 7 bases fitting TRBD1. V was clipped by 5 bases and J by 1 base; unmatched bases: 5. Germline loops: CDR1 MGHRA, CDR2 YSYEKL. This CDR3 has 15 amino acids. For the CDR3, the DNA is TGCGCCAGCAGCTTCACAGGGGTTTCCTACAATGAGCAGTTCTTC. Protein product: CASSFTGVSYNEQFF.

This clonotype has a handful of counts. V and J are TRBV4-1 and TRBJ1-4; no clear D. Germline loops: CDR1 MGHRA, CDR2 YSYEKL. Trimming pared 0 bases from V and 4 bases from J, leaving 9 bases between. This CDR3 has 15 residues. CDR3: CASSQEQKSNEKLFF. The CDR3 region has the DNA TGCGCCAGCAGCCAAGAACAGAAAAGTAATGAAAAACTGTTTTTT.

The chain joins TRBV6-6 to TRBJ1-1; D ambiguous. Trimming shortened V by 5 bases and J by 4 bases, and 17 bases separated the two germline ends. The CDR3 contains 15 residues. Germline CDR1 is MNHNY and CDR2 is SVGAGI (reference sequence). The CDR3 nucleotides are TGTGCCAGCAGTAGGCCCCCCCGGGTCCTCACTGAAGCTTTCTTT. As protein: CASSRPPRVLTEAFF.

This chain joins TRBV27 and TRBJ1-2; 11 bases map to TRBD1. V dropped 5 bases and J dropped 6; count of bases not matched to a gene: 8. CDR1 MNHEY and CDR2 SMNVEV come from the germline V gene (reference sequence). The CDR3 covers 15 residues. The CDR3 region has the DNA TGTGCCAGCAGTGACGGACAGGGGGCTGGTCATGGCTACACCTTC. It translates to CASSDGQGAGHGYTF.

The gene calls are TRBV7-9 and TRBJ1-1; TRBD1 agrees at 7 bases. The CDR3 is 16 residues long. With 2 bases clipped from V and 5 bases from J, the junction kept 11 bases outside the gene matches. Germline CDR1 reads SEHNR; CDR2 reads FQNEAQ (reference sequence). In DNA form, the CDR3 reads TGTGCCAGCAGCTTAAATCCCTCAGGGGGGTTTACTGAAGCTTTCTTT. It specifies CASSLNPSGGFTEAFF.

The chain combines TRBV6-6 with TRBJ2-3; D is possibly TRBD1 (6 bases). The V gene lost 5 bases and the J gene lost 8 bases, with 14 bases spanning the gap. Germline values: CDR1 MNHNY, CDR2 SVGAGI (reference sequence). This CDR3 has 13 residues. CDR3 bases: TGTGCCAGCAGTGAGAGCAGGGGAACTACGCAGTATTTT. This gives the protein CASSESRGTTQYF.

V is TRBV2 and J is TRBJ1-1; D possibly corresponds to TRBD1 (5 bases). The V end lost 1 base, the J end lost 3 bases, and 18 bases lay between the germline ends. In germline, CDR1 is SNHLY, CDR2 FYNNEI. The CDR3 spans 17 residues. The CDR3 bases are TGTGCCAGCAGTGAAGGGAGAGGGTGGGGCCCGGACACTGAAGCTTTCTTT. Translating gives CASSEGRGWGPDTEAFF.

A few counts support this clonotype. The chain is built from TRBV15 and TRBJ2-1; 12 bases are shared with TRBD1. V was pared by 3 bases and J by 8 bases, with 17 bases of the junction left unmatched. The CDR3 runs 19 residues. Germline CDR1 is LNHNV and CDR2 is YYDKDF (reference sequence). CDR3 sequence: CATSSPGTGGEIGGDEQFF. The CDR3 nucleotides are TGTGCCACCAGCAGCCCCGGGACAGGGGGCGAAATAGGGGGCGATGAGCAGTTCTTC.